This is a list of T cell receptor beta chains from one sample in a study of Ad26.COV2.S vaccination and SARS-CoV-2 variants. Sequencing was performed with immunoSEQ multiplex PCR; in TCRdb, only in-frame clones are kept and a portion is missing. This repertoire shows roughly 250,000 clones, around nine tenths found once; its top ten account for nearly 3%. The sequencing here drew on peripheral blood, taken in a trial of Ad26.COV2.S vaccine versus placebo. The receptors shown here come from a person between 18 and 59 years old who received the Ad26.COV2.S COVID-19 vaccine or a placebo. Each CDR3 is given with its conserved first and last residue. Each record gives: V gene, clone size, J gene, D gene, CDR3 protein, CDR3 DNA. The D gene is left open where the match is weak. Only part of the rows carry a size: once, few, many, or a class if the clone is expanded.

V: TRBV4-3
size: NA
J: TRBJ1-1
D: NA
CDR3: CASSRLETGGTEAFF
DNA: TGCGCCAGCAGTCGACTAGAAACCGGGGGGACTGAAGCTTTCTTT

V: TRBV7-9
size: NA
J: TRBJ2-1
D: NA
CDR3: CASSLDQSFSSYNEQFF
DNA: TGTGCCAGCAGCTTAGATCAGTCCTTTAGCTCCTACAATGAGCAGTTCTTC

V: TRBV15
size: NA
J: TRBJ2-5
D: NA
CDR3: CATSSDGTKETQYF
DNA: TGTGCCACCAGCAGTGACGGCACGAAGGAGACCCAGTACTTC

V: TRBV19
size: NA
J: TRBJ2-1
D: TRBD2
CDR3: CASSLVLGGLVTYEQFF
DNA: TGTGCCAGTAGTTTGGTGTTGGGAGGACTAGTCACCTATGAGCAGTTCTTC

V: TRBV12-3/TRBV12-4
size: NA
J: TRBJ2-5
D: NA
CDR3: CASSDPPQETQYF
DNA: TGTGCCAGCAGCGACCCGCCCCAAGAGACCCAGTACTTC

V: TRBV19
size: few
J: TRBJ2-4
D: NA
CDR3: CASSPMLVAKNIQYF
DNA: TGTGCCAGTAGCCCTATGTTAGTAGCCAAAAACATTCAGTACTTC

V: TRBV11-2
size: NA
J: TRBJ2-1
D: NA
CDR3: CASSFAKILPRKRNEQFF
DNA: TGTGCCAGCAGCTTCGCAAAAATCTTACCAAGGAAGAGGAATGAGCAGTTCTTC

V: TRBV6-1
size: NA
J: TRBJ2-4
D: NA
CDR3: CASSEAVLNGKNIQYF
DNA: TGTGCCAGCAGTGAAGCGGTCTTGAACGGCAAAAACATTCAGTACTTC

V: TRBV5-1
size: few
J: TRBJ1-1
D: TRBD1
CDR3: CASSSGGTEAFF
DNA: TGCGCCAGCAGCTCAGGGGGAACTGAAGCTTTCTTT

V: TRBV28
size: NA
J: TRBJ1-2
D: NA
CDR3: CASSSSGTYGYTF
DNA: TGTGCCAGCAGTAGCAGCGGTACCTATGGCTACACCTTC

V: TRBV6-5
size: NA
J: TRBJ2-3
D: TRBD2
CDR3: CASSYSERGRTDTQYF
DNA: TGTGCCAGCAGTTACTCGGAGCGGGGGAGAACAGATACGCAGTATTTT

V: TRBV28
size: NA
J: TRBJ2-3
D: NA
CDR3: CASSSGALGDTDTQYF
DNA: TGTGCCAGCAGTTCAGGGGCCTTGGGGGACACAGATACGCAGTATTTT

V: TRBV5-8
size: NA
J: TRBJ1-1
D: TRBD1
CDR3: CASSLVGQGGKAFF
DNA: TGTGCCAGCAGCTTGGTTGGACAGGGTGGGAAAGCTTTCTTT

V: TRBV7-3
size: NA
J: TRBJ1-2
D: NA
CDR3: CASSQHPEGGYTF
DNA: TGTGCCAGCAGCCAACACCCCGAGGGTGGCTACACCTTC

V: TRBV19
size: NA
J: TRBJ2-2
D: NA
CDR3: CASSPHLVGPPGTGELFF
DNA: TGTGCCAGTAGTCCTCACCTGGTGGGACCCCCAGGCACCGGGGAGCTGTTTTTT

V: TRBV30
size: few
J: TRBJ1-1
D: NA
CDR3: CAWSVGGVGAFF
DNA: TGTGCCTGGAGTGTAGGGGGGGTTGGAGCTTTCTTT

V: TRBV5-4
size: NA
J: TRBJ2-7
D: TRBD2
CDR3: CASSPGTSGGYEQYF
DNA: TGTGCCAGCAGCCCCGGGACTAGCGGGGGGTACGAGCAGTACTTC

V: TRBV18
size: NA
J: TRBJ1-2
D: NA
CDR3: CASSRPTGSNYGYTF
DNA: TGTGCCAGCTCACGGCCGACGGGCTCTAACTATGGCTACACCTTC

V: TRBV5-1
size: once
J: TRBJ2-1
D: TRBD1
CDR3: CASSLLIPGQASSYNEQFF
DNA: TGCGCCAGCAGCCTGCTGATCCCGGGACAGGCGAGCTCCTACAATGAGCAGTTCTTC

V: TRBV4-1
size: NA
J: TRBJ1-4
D: NA
CDR3: CARSRPPRGEGNEKLFF
DNA: TGCGCCCGCAGCCGGCCCCCCCGCGGGGAGGGGAATGAAAAACTGTTTTTT

V: TRBV7-9
size: NA
J: TRBJ1-3
D: NA
CDR3: CASSPVDSRSGNTIYF
DNA: TGTGCCAGCAGCCCCGTGGACAGTCGGTCTGGAAACACCATATATTTT

V: TRBV5-1
size: NA
J: TRBJ2-7
D: NA
CDR3: CASSLGSASSYEQYF
DNA: TGCGCCAGCAGCTTGGGTTCGGCTAGCTCCTACGAGCAGTACTTC

V: TRBV7-9
size: NA
J: TRBJ2-7
D: TRBD1
CDR3: CASSLVQGISEQYF
DNA: TGTGCCAGCAGCTTAGTACAGGGGATCAGCGAGCAGTACTTC

V: TRBV27
size: NA
J: TRBJ1-5
D: NA
CDR3: CASRGDFPNQPQHF
DNA: TGTGCCAGCAGAGGGGACTTTCCCAATCAGCCCCAGCATTTT

V: TRBV3-1/TRBV3-2
size: NA
J: TRBJ1-1
D: NA
CDR3: CASSLAAGFMNTEAFF
DNA: TGTGCCAGCAGCTTAGCCGCGGGATTTATGAACACTGAAGCTTTCTTT

V: TRBV27
size: NA
J: TRBJ1-1
D: NA
CDR3: CASSFLGGLAFF
DNA: TGTGCCAGCAGTTTTCTCGGGGGGCTAGCTTTCTTT

V: TRBV7-2
size: NA
J: TRBJ2-1
D: TRBD1
CDR3: CASSPGTGRQFF
DNA: TGTGCCAGCAGCCCCGGGACAGGGAGGCAGTTCTTC

V: TRBV6-2/TRBV6-3
size: few
J: TRBJ1-2
D: NA
CDR3: CASSYSTLSGYTF
DNA: TGTGCCAGCAGTTACTCCACTTTAAGCGGCTACACCTTC

V: TRBV4-3
size: NA
J: TRBJ2-3
D: NA
CDR3: CASSQVDSTDTQYF
DNA: TGCGCCAGCAGCCAAGTGGACAGCACAGATACGCAGTATTTT

V: TRBV24-1
size: NA
J: TRBJ2-1
D: NA
CDR3: CATSDAVGEQFF
DNA: TGTGCCACCAGTGATGCCGTCGGTGAGCAGTTCTTC

V: TRBV7-9
size: NA
J: TRBJ2-1
D: TRBD2
CDR3: CASSLGGLAYEQFF
DNA: TGTGCCAGCAGCTTAGGCGGACTAGCCTATGAGCAGTTCTTC

V: TRBV3-1/TRBV3-2
size: NA
J: TRBJ2-7
D: NA
CDR3: CASSQDLGTVKVYF
DNA: TGTGCCAGCAGCCAAGATCTAGGGACGGTTAAGGTGTACTTC

V: TRBV30
size: NA
J: TRBJ2-1
D: NA
CDR3: CAWSVTGNEQFF
DNA: TGTGCCTGGAGTGTCACAGGGAATGAGCAGTTCTTC